This TCR beta chain was recorded in a study of blood T cell repertoires in COVID-19. Whole-study context: Samples came from the United States, Italy and Spain, spanning acute and convalescent COVID-19.

V was clipped by 3 bases and J by 0 bases; unmatched bases: 11. The CDR3 length is 19 residues. Germline V CDR1 and CDR2: MDHEN, SYDVKM. Study processing details: For nucleated cells, counts were estimated from reference gene primer amplification. Sequenced by immunoSEQ multiplex PCR; TCRdb stores in-frame clones only, minus some. The D gene and trimming were derived from the DNA, and the V and J assignments and clone size from that table. The table lists 100,000 to 150,000 clones, 70% to 90% of them singletons, with 2% to 2.5% in the top ten. The receptor was isolated from a man between 65 and 79 years old with active COVID-19. The source material was peripheral blood. The V call is TRBV28, the J call TRBJ1-5, with TRBD1 matching over 10 bases. CDR3 DNA sequence: TGTGCCAGCAGTTTCCAGTCCGGACAGGGGGGGATTAGCAATCAGCCCCAGCATTTT. It codes for CASSFQSGQGGISNQPQHF.